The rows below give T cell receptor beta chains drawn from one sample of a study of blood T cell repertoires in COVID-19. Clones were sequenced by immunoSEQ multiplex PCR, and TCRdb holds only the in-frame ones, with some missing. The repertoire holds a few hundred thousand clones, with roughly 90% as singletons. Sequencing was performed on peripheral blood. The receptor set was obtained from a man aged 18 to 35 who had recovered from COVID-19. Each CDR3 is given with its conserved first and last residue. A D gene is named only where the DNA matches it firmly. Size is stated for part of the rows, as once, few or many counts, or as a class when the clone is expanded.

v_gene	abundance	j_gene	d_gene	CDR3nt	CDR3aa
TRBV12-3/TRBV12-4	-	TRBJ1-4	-	TGTGCCAGCGTCTCAGGGACTAATGAAAAACTGTTTTTT	CASVSGTNEKLFF
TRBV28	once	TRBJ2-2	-	TGTGCCAGCAGTGCGAAACTGATTGAACCCGGGGAGCTGTTTTTT	CASSAKLIEPGELFF
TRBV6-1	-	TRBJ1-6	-	TGTGCCAGCAGTGAAAGAAGGGGTAATTCACCCCTCCACTTT	CASSERRGNSPLHF
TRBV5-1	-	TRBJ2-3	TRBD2	TGCGCCAGCAGCTTGGAGGAGACTAGCGGGGGAACAGATACGCAGTATTTT	CASSLEETSGGTDTQYF
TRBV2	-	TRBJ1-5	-	TGTGCCAGCAGTGACAGAACGGGAAGCAATCAGCCCCAGCATTTT	CASSDRTGSNQPQHF
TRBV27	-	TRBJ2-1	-	TGTGCCAGCAGTTTATCGAGCTTAGGACATACTGACTACAATGAGCAGTTCTTC	CASSLSSLGHTDYNEQFF
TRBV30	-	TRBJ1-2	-	TGTGCCTGGGTGCTGGGACTTGGGTATGGCTACACCTTC	CAWVLGLGYGYTF
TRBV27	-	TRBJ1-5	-	TGTGCCAGCAGTTTAGCCAGGGGCAATCAGCCCCAGCATTTT	CASSLARGNQPQHF
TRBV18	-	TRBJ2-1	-	TGTGCCAGCTCACCCTCCCTGAATGAGCAGTTCTTC	CASSPSLNEQFF
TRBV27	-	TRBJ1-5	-	TGTGCCAGCAGTTTATCTTTCCGTCAGCCCCAGCATTTT	CASSLSFRQPQHF
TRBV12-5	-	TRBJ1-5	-	TGTGCTAGTGTTGCCGGGGAGCCCTATCAGCCCCAGCATTTT	CASVAGEPYQPQHF
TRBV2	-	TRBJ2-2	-	TGTGCCAGCAGTGAAGCCGATTTCTACAACACCGGGGAGCTGTTTTTT	CASSEADFYNTGELFF
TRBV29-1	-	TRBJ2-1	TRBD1	TGCAGCGTTGATCCCGGGACAGGGAAGGGCAATGAGCAGTTCTTC	CSVDPGTGKGNEQFF
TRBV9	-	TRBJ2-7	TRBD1	TGTGCCAGCAGCGTAGGAACAGGGGGCGAGCAGTACTTC	CASSVGTGGEQYF
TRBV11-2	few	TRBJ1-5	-	TGTGCCAGCAGCTTAGATCAGTGGGGGGGCCAGCCCCAGCATTTT	CASSLDQWGGQPQHF
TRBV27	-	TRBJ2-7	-	TGTGCCAGCAGTTTAAGTAATCGGGGGAACGAGCAGTACTTC	CASSLSNRGNEQYF
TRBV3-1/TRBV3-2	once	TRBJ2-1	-	TGTGCCAGCAGCCCTGTGGGCATGTTATACAATGAGCAGTTCTTC	CASSPVGMLYNEQFF
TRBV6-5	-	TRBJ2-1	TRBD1	TGTGCCAGCAGCATACAGGGGAGTTCCTACAATGAGCAGTTCTTC	CASSIQGSSYNEQFF
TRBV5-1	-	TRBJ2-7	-	TGCGCCAGCAGCTTGGCCCTGGTCGGGAACAGGGACTCCTACGAGCAGTACTTC	CASSLALVGNRDSYEQYF
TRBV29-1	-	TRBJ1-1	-	TGCAGCGTCACCCCCCGGGCAGGGAAGAACACTGAAGCTTTCTTT	CSVTPRAGKNTEAFF
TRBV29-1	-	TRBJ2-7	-	TGCAGCGCTCCCGGGGATGGGTCTATCGAGCAGTACTTC	CSAPGDGSIEQYF
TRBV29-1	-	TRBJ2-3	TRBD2	TGCAGCGCCTACCCGGGACTAGCGACAGATACGCAGTATTTT	CSAYPGLATDTQYF
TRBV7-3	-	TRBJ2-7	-	TGTGCCAGCAGCTTAGGGGGCGTCTCCTACGAGCAGTACTTC	CASSLGGVSYEQYF
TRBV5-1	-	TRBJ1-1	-	TGCGCCAGCAGCTTGGACACAGGACCTGAAGCTTTCTTT	CASSLDTGPEAFF
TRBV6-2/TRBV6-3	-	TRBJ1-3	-	TGTGCCAGCAGTTGGGCGGACTTCTCTGGAAACACCATATATTTT	CASSWADFSGNTIYF
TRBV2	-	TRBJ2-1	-	TGTGCCAGCAGTGAATCGGGGATACGGTACAATGAGCAGTTCTTC	CASSESGIRYNEQFF
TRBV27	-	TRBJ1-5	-	TGTGCCAGCAGTACTCGGGGCGGGGGCTCAGGCAATCAGCCCCAGCATTTT	CASSTRGGGSGNQPQHF
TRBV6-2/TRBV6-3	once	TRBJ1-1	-	TGTGCCAGCAGTTCAGGGGCCAGGGGTCTGAACACTGAAGCTTTCTTT	CASSSGARGLNTEAFF
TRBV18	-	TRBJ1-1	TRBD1	TGTGCCAGCTCACCACCGTTATATTCGGGACAGCCACTCACTGAAGCTTTCTTT	CASSPPLYSGQPLTEAFF
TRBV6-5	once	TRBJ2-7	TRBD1	TGTGCCAGCAGGGGACAGCTCTACGAGCAGTACTTC	CASRGQLYEQYF
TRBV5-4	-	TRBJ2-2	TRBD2	TGTGCCAGCAGCTTGAGACGCGGGAGGTCTGGCGGGGAGCTGTTTTTT	CASSLRRGRSGGELFF
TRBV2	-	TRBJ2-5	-	TGTGCCAGCAGGATTAGACAGGCCACTGGGGAGACCCAGTACTTC	CASRIRQATGETQYF
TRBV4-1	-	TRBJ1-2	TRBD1	TGCGCCAGCAGCCGAAATCAGGGGGCCGCGTCTGGCTACACCTTC	CASSRNQGAASGYTF
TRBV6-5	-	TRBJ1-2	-	TGTGCCAGCAGGGCCAATTTTCAGGCGTCCGATGGCTACACCTTC	CASRANFQASDGYTF
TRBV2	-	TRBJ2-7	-	TGTGCCAGCACCCAGAGTTGGGGCAGAAACTACGAGCAGTACTTC	CASTQSWGRNYEQYF
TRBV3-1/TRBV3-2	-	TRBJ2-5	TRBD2	TGTGCCAGCAGCCGTCAGAAAGGAGCGGGACAAGAGACCCAGTACTTC	CASSRQKGAGQETQYF
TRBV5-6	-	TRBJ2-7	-	TGTGCCAGCAGCGCCGGGAGAAACTACGAGCAGTACTTC	CASSAGRNYEQYF
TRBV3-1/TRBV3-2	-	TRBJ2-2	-	TGTGCCAGCAGCCAAGATAGAGTCCCCGATCTCAACACCGGGGAGCTGTTTTTT	CASSQDRVPDLNTGELFF
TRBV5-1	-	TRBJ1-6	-	TGCGCCAGCAGCTTTGCCGGGGTTAATTCACCCCTCCACTTT	CASSFAGVNSPLHF
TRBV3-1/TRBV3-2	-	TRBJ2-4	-	TGTGCCAGCAGCCCCGCTAGTTGGGCCAAAAACATTCAGTACTTC	CASSPASWAKNIQYF
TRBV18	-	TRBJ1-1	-	TGTGCCAGCTCACCAGTGGACTTGGGAGAGGGAACTGAAGCTTTCTTT	CASSPVDLGEGTEAFF
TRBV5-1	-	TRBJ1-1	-	TGCGCCAGCAGCCCCGGGGGAAGGAACACTGAAGCTTTCTTT	CASSPGGRNTEAFF
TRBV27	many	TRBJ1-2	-	TGTGCCAGCAGTCTTGAGCCTCCTTTAGGGGGTAACTATGGCTACACCTTC	CASSLEPPLGGNYGYTF
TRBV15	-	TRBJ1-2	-	TGTGCCACCAACCCGGGCGGGAGTGGGAACTATGGCTACACCTTC	CATNPGGSGNYGYTF
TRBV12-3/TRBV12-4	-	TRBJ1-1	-	TGTGCCACCGCGGGGACTGAAGCTTTCTTT	CATAGTEAFF
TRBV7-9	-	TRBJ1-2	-	TGTGCCAGCAGCTTAGTATCAGGGGATGGCTACACCTTC	CASSLVSGDGYTF
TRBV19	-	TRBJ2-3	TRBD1	TGTGCCACAAACAGGGGGCTGGCAGATACGCAGTATTTT	CATNRGLADTQYF
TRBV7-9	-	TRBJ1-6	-	TGTGCCCTACCGGGGAGCTCCTATAATTCACCCCTCCACTTT	CALPGSSYNSPLHF
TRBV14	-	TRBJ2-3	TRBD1	TGTGCCAGCAGCTACTTGACAGGGGGGACAGATACGCAGTATTTT	CASSYLTGGTDTQYF
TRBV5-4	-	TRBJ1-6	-	TGTGCCAGCAGCGGGGGCTTCTCACCCCTCCACTTT	CASSGGFSPLHF
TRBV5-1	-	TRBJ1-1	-	TGCGCCAGCAGTTTTCCGGGAGGCGCCAACACTGAAGCTTTCTTT	CASSFPGGANTEAFF
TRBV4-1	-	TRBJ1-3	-	TGCGCCAGCAGCCATCGCCAGGGGACGATTGACACCATATATTTT	CASSHRQGTIDTIYF
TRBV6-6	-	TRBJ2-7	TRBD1	TGTGCCAGCAGTTACTTAGCAGGGGGCTACGAGCAGTACTTC	CASSYLAGGYEQYF
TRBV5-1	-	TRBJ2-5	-	TGCGCCAGCAGCTTACAGACCCAAGAGACCCAGTACTTC	CASSLQTQETQYF
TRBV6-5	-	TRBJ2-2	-	TGTGCCATCGCGGGACGCCCCGCCACCGGGGAGCTGTTTTTT	CAIAGRPATGELFF